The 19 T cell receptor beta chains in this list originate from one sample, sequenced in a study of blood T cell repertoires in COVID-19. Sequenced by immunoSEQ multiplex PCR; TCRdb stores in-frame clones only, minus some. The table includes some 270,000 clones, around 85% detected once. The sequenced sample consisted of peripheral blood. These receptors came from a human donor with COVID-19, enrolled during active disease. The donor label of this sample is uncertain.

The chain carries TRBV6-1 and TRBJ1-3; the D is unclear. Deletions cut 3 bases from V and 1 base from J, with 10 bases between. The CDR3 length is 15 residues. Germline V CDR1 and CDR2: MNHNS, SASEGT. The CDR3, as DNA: TGTGCCAGCAGTGAGGGGAGGGATTCTGGAAACACCATATATTTT. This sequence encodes CASSEGRDSGNTIYF.

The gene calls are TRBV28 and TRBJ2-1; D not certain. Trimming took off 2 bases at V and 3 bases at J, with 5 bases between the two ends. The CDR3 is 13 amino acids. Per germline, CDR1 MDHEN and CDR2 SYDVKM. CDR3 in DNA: TGTGCCAGCAGTTTAGCCAGCTACAATGAGCAGTTCTTC. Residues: CASSLASYNEQFF.

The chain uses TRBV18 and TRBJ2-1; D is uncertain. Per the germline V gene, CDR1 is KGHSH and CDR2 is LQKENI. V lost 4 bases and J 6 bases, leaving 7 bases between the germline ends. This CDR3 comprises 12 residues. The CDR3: CASSLLSNEQFF. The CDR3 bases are TGTGCCAGCTCACTCCTTAGCAATGAGCAGTTCTTC.

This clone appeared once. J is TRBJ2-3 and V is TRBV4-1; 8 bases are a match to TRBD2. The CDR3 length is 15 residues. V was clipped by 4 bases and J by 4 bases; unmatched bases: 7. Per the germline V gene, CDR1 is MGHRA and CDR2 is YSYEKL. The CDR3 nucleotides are TGCGCCAGCAGCCCAGGGACTAGATTGTCAGATACGCAGTATTTT. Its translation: CASSPGTRLSDTQYF.

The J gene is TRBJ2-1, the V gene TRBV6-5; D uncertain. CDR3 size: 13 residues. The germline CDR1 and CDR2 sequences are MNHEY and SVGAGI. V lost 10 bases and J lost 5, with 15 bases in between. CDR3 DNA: TGTGCCACCTCCTCTCTAGGTGACAATGAGCAGTTCTTC. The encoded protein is CATSSLGDNEQFF.

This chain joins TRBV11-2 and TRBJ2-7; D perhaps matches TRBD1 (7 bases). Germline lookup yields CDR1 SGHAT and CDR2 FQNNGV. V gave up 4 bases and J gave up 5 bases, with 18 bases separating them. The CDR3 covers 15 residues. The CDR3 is CASSSSGDRVHEQYF. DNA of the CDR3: TGTGCCAGCAGCTCTTCGGGAGACAGGGTCCACGAGCAGTACTTC.

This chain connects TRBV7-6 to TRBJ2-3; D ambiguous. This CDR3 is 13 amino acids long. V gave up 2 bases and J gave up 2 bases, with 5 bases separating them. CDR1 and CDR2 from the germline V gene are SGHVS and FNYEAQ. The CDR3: CASSLYITDTQYF. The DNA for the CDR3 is TGTGCCAGCAGCTTATATATCACAGATACGCAGTATTTT.

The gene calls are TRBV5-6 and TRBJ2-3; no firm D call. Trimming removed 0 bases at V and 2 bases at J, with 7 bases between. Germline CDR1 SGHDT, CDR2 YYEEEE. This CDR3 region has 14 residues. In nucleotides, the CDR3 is TGTGCCAGCAGCTTGGTTACTAACACAGATACGCAGTATTTT. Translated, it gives CASSLVTNTDTQYF.

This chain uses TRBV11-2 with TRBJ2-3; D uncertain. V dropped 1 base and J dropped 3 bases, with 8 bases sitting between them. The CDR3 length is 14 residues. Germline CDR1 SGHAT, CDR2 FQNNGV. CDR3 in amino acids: CASSLGSQTDTQYF. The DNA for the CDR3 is TGTGCCAGCAGCTTAGGATCTCAGACAGATACGCAGTATTTT.

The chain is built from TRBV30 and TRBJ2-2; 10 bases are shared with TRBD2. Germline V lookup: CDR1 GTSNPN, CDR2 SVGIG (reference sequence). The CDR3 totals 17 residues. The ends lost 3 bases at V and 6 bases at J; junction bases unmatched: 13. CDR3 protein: CAWRKLGAGGPAGELFF. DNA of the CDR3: TGTGCCTGGAGAAAACTTGGAGCGGGAGGGCCCGCCGGGGAGCTGTTTTTT.

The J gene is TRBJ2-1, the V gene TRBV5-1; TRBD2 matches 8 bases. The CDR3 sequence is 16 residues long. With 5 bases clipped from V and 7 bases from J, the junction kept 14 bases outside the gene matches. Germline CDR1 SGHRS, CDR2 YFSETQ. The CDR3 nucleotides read TGCGCCAGCAGTATGGCAGCGGGAGACCCCGAGAATGAGCAGTTCTTC. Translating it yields CASSMAAGDPENEQFF. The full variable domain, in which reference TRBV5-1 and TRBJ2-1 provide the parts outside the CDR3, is KAGVTQTPRYLIKTRGQQVTLSCSPISGHRSVSWYQQTPGQGLQFLFEYFSETQRNKGNFPGRFSGRQFSNSRSEMNVSTLELGDSALYLCASSMAAGDPENEQFFGPGTRLTVL.

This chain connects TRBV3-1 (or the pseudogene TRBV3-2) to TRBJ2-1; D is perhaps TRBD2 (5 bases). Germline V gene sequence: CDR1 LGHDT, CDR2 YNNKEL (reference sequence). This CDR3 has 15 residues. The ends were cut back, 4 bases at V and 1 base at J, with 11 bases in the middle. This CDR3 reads CASSLGGQSYNEQFF. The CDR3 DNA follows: TGTGCCAGCAGCCTAGGCGGGCAGTCCTACAATGAGCAGTTCTTC.

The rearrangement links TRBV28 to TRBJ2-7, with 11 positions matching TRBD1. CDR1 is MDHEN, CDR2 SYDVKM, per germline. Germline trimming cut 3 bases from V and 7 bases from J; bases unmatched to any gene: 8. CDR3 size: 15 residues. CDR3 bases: TGTGCCAGCAGTTTCCCCGGGACAGGGGGTGGAGAGCAGTACTTC. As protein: CASSFPGTGGGEQYF. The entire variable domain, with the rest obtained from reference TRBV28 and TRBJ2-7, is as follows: DVKVTQSSRYLVKRTGEKVFLECVQDMDHENMFWYRQDPGLGLRLIYFSYDVKMKEKGDIPEGYSVSREKKERFSLILESASTNQTSMYLCASSFPGTGGGEQYFGPGTRLTVT.

In nucleotides, the CDR3 is TGCGCCAGCCCTCGAGGTGGACTAGCGGGACCCTATTCTCTGGGGGACAAAAACATTCAGTACTTC. This sequence encodes CASPRGGLAGPYSLGDKNIQYF. This rearrangement joins TRBV23-1 to TRBJ2-4; the match to TRBD2 covers 12 bases. TRBV23-1 is an open reading frame, and its role is uncertain. This CDR3 has 22 amino acids. The V and J ends lost 8 bases and 3 bases, in that order; junction bases with no gene match: 26.

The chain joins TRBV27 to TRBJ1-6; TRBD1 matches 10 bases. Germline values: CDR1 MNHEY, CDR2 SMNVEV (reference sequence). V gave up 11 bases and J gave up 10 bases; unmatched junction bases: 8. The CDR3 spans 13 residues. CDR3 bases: TGTGCCGTTGGACAGGGGGAATACTCACCCCTCCACTTT. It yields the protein CAVGQGEYSPLHF.

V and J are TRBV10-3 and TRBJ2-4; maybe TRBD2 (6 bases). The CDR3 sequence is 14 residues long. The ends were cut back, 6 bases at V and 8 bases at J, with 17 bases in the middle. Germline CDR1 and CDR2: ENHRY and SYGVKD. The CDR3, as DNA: TGTGCCATCAGCCCCTCAGCGGGTATGGACATTCAGTACTTC. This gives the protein CAISPSAGMDIQYF.

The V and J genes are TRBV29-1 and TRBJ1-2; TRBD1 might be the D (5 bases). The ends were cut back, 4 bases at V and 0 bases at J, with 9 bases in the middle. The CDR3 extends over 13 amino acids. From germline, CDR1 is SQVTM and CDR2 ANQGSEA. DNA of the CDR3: TGCAGCGTTGTGACAGAATCTAACTATGGCTACACCTTC. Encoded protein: CSVVTESNYGYTF. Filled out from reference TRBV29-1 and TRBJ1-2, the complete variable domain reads SAVISQKPSRDICQRGTSLTIQCQVDSQVTMMFWYRQQPGQSLTLIATANQGSEATYESGFVIDKFPISRPNLTFSTLTVSNMSPEDSSIYLCSVVTESNYGYTFGSGTRLTVV.

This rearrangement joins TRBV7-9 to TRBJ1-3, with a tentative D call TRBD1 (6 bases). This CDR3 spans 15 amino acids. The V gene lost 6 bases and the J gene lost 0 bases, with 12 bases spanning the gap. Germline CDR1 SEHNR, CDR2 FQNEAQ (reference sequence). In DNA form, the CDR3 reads TGTGCCAGCAGGGTACAGGGATCCTCTGGAAACACCATATATTTT. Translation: CASRVQGSSGNTIYF.

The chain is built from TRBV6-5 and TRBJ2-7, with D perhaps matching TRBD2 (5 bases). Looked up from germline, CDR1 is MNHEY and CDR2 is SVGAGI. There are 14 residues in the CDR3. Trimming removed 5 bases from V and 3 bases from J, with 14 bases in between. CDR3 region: CASSLRELNYEQYF. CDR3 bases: TGTGCCAGCAGTCTTAGGGAGCTGAACTACGAGCAGTACTTC.